This T cell receptor (beta chain) emerged from a study of T-cell memory formation after mild COVID-19. Across the study: Largely, TCR clusters stayed within a single donor. Study-wide findings and caveats: Whereas later expanders leaned CD4+, clones contracting day 15 to 85 showed a balanced CD4/CD8 makeup. For second-wave clones that peaked at day 37, SARS-CoV-2 specificity went unverified.

The authors produced TCR alpha and TCR beta cDNA libraries with sample barcodes and UMIs by 5'RACE using constant-segment primers. TCRdb analysed the 5' RACE reads with MiXCR anew, one entry per CDR3 protein. This table holds more than 120,000 distinct CDR3 sequences, roughly a fifth found once. Turning to this clonotype: The antigen is unknown.

The sample comprised PBMCs or a T cell subset sorted from them (not recorded which). The TCR comes from an adult woman who had mild COVID-19 (a few samples of this study predate the infection). Cell type and time point are not known.

CDR3 protein: CASRISSGRPGTEAFF. The CDR3 DNA reads as TGTGCCAGCAGAATCTCGTCGGGAAGGCCGGGCACTGAAGCTTTCTTT. The chain employs TRBV6-5 and TRBJ1-1; D is unclear. From germline, CDR1 is MNHEY and CDR2 SVGAGI. The ends were cut back, 6 bases at V and 4 bases at J, with 21 bases in the middle. The CDR3 has 16 amino acids.